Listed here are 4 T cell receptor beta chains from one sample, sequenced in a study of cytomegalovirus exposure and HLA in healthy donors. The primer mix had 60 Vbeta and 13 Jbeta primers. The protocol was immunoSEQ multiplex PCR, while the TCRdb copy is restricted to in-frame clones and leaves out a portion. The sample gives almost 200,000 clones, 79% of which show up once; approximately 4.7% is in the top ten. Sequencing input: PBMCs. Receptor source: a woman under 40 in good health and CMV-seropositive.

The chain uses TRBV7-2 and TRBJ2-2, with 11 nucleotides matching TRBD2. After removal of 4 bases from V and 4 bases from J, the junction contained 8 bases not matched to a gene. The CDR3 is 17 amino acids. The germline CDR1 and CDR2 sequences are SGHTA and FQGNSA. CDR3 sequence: CASSSLAGGPITGELFF. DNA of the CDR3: TGTGCCAGCAGCTCCTTAGCGGGAGGGCCAATCACCGGGGAGCTGTTTTTT.

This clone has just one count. Here the CDR3 DNA reads TGTGCCAGCAGCTTAGGGGACAGCTCCTACAATGAGCAGTTCTTC. Translating it yields CASSLGDSSYNEQFF. V and J are TRBV11-2 and TRBJ2-1, with TRBD1 identical over 7 bases. This CDR3 region has 15 residues. Per the germline V gene, CDR1 is SGHAT and CDR2 is FQNNGV. Trimming cost V 1 base and J 0 bases; bases outside gene matches: 0.

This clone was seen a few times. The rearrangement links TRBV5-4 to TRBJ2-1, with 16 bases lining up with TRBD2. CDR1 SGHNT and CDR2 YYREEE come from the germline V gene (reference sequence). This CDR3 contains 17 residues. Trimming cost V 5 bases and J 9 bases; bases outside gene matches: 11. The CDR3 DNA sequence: TGTGCCAGCAGTTCCGGGACTAGCGGGAGGGAGGCTAGTGAGCAGTTCTTC. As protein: CASSSGTSGREASEQFF. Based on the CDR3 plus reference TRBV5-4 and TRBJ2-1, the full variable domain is ETGVTQSPTHLIKTRGQQVTLRCSSQSGHNTVSWYQQALGQGPQFIFQYYREEENGRGNFPPRFSGLQFPNYSSELNVNALELDDSALYLCASSSGTSGREASEQFFGPGTRLTVL.

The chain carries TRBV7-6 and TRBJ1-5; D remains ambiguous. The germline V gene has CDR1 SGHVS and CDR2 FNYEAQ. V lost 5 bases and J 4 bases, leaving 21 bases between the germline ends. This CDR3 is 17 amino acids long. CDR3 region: CASSPYEWQVGNQPQHF. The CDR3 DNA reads TGTGCCAGCAGCCCATACGAGTGGCAGGTCGGAAATCAGCCCCAGCATTTT.